This T cell receptor (beta chain) comes out of a study of shared clonotypes between healthy human individuals. Study outcomes and limitations: Relative to memory subsets, naive subsets generally showed larger estimated richness.

This clone was found a few times. The antigen is not known. The CDR3 has 12 amino acids. Germline CDR1 and CDR2: MGHDK and SYGVNS. The V end lost 7 bases, the J end lost 5 bases, and 11 bases lay between the germline ends. Only in-frame clones appear in the TCRdb table, and some are missing; sequencing was by immunoSEQ multiplex PCR. This table holds 2 million to 2.5 million clones, 93% found once. This clonotype was obtained from a man between 18 and 35 years old in good health. Some clones in this sample may be carry-over from other donors' samples. The sequenced sample consisted of naive CD4+ T cells from PBMCs. Described subset: CD45RA+ positively selected. V gene TRBV25-1 combines with J gene TRBJ1-1; D gene unclear. CDR3 coding DNA: TGTGCCAGCAAAGGCTGGGGAACTGAAGCTTTCTTT. Its protein is CASKGWGTEAFF.